This T cell receptor (beta chain) was sequenced in a study of T cell repertoires in cytomegalovirus infection. Study outcomes and limitations: Frequencies of public TCR beta families were cumulated, and this identified carriers of CMV plus the relevant HLA. Dominant in the ex vivo response were TCR beta clonotypes restricted by HLA-C and specific for CMV.

TCRdb ran MiXCR on the reads and lists one entry per CDR3 protein. The data contain roughly 600,000 distinct CDR3 sequences, less than 25% of them seen just once; the ten biggest clones take up approximately 8.2%. CDR1 MNHEY and CDR2 SMNVEV come from the germline V gene (reference sequence). With V trimmed by 5 bases and J by 0 bases, 7 bases remained unmatched. The CDR3 runs 18 residues. This clonotype appeared a few times. The antigen remains unidentified. The V call is TRBV27, the J call TRBJ2-1; 13 positions match TRBD2. Source material: CD8+ T cells from PBMCs. This TCR came from a human donor in good health (CMV status not recorded). Some clones in this sample may be carry-over from other donors' samples. Written as DNA, the CDR3 is TGTGCCAGCAGTGTCGGGACTAGCGGGAATAGCTCCTACAATGAGCAGTTCTTC. Residues: CASSVGTSGNSSYNEQFF.